Listed here are 26 T cell receptor beta chains from one sample, sequenced in a study of T cell responses to AZD1222 COVID-19 vaccine. Assay used: immunoSEQ multiplex PCR; TCRdb lists only in-frame clones, some missing. The table has fewer than 150,000 clones, around 93% seen once. The sequencing used peripheral blood, collected 28 days after the second AZD1222 dose. All receptors come from an adult who received the AZD1222 COVID-19 vaccine.

V usage is TRBV10-2 and J usage is TRBJ1-4; the D gene is possibly TRBD1 (6 bases). From germline, CDR1 is WSHSY and CDR2 SAAADI. This CDR3 contains 14 residues. The V end was cut by 3 bases, the J end by 5 bases, with 10 bases between. Here the CDR3 reads CASSDAGENEKLFF. The CDR3 nucleotides read TGCGCCAGCAGTGATGCAGGGGAGAATGAAAAACTGTTTTTT.

The gene calls are TRBV2 and TRBJ2-5; 8 bases align to TRBD1. J was trimmed by 4 bases and V by 0 bases; bases with no gene match: 4. CDR3 length equals 15 residues. Germline CDR1 and CDR2: SNHLY and FYNNEI. In nucleotides, the CDR3 is TGTGCCAGCAGTGAAGCGGGGACAGGAGGAGAGACCCAGTACTTC. It yields the protein CASSEAGTGGETQYF.

The rearrangement joins TRBV28 to TRBJ1-1, with 8 bases identical to TRBD1. CDR1 and CDR2 (germline): MDHEN, SYDVKM. This CDR3 is built from 16 residues. The V segment lost 6 bases and the J segment 6 bases; nucleotides outside the gene matches: 15. The CDR3 protein is CASSPRYWAGGAEAFF. The CDR3 DNA reads as TGTGCCAGCAGCCCTAGATATTGGGCAGGGGGCGCTGAAGCTTTCTTT.

The chain recombines TRBV15 with TRBJ1-4, with D unresolved. The CDR3 is made up of 15 amino acids. Trimming stripped 3 bases from V and 4 bases from J, with 12 bases between. Germline CDR1 reads LNHNV; CDR2 reads YYDKDF (reference sequence). CDR3 coding DNA: TGTGCCACCAGCAGCGAAGTACTGAGTAATGAAAAACTGTTTTTT. Protein sequence: CATSSEVLSNEKLFF.

The V gene is TRBV18, the J gene TRBJ1-5; D is ambiguous. Germline V gives CDR1 KGHSH, CDR2 LQKENI. This CDR3 contains 15 residues. Between the trimmed V and J ends, which lost 2 bases and 0 bases, there was a span of 8 bases. In DNA form, the CDR3 reads TGTGCCAGCTCACCAACGTCAGATAGCAATCAGCCCCAGCATTTT. Amino acids: CASSPTSDSNQPQHF.

This clone has just one count. The rearrangement uses TRBV29-1 and TRBJ1-2; 7 bases are shared with TRBD1. The CDR3 consists of 12 residues. Germline V lookup: CDR1 SQVTM, CDR2 ANQGSEA. Germline trimming cut 3 bases from V and 7 bases from J; bases unmatched to any gene: 5. Here the CDR3 reads CSVDEGAVGYTF. In nucleotides, the CDR3 is TGCAGCGTTGATGAGGGGGCGGTTGGCTACACCTTC.

The chain joins TRBV6-1 to TRBJ1-1; D gene unclear. V dropped 1 base and J dropped 0 bases, with 12 bases sitting between them. CDR1 is MNHNS, CDR2 SASEGT, per germline. The CDR3 has 16 residues. DNA for the CDR3: TGTGCCAGCAGTGAAGAATTGGGTGCCATGAACACTGAAGCTTTCTTT. Its protein product is CASSEELGAMNTEAFF.

This rearrangement joins TRBV18 to TRBJ1-2; D is uncertain. The CDR3 contains 14 residues. Germline assignment: CDR1 KGHSH and CDR2 LQKENI. Trimming pared 3 bases from V and 3 bases from J, leaving 11 bases between. The CDR3 protein is CASSPANSDYGYTF. The CDR3 bases are TGTGCCAGCTCACCGGCCAACTCCGACTATGGCTACACCTTC.

The chain is built from TRBV10-3 and TRBJ2-5, with D perhaps being TRBD1 or TRBD2 (5 bases each). The CDR3 extends over 13 amino acids. V was pared by 6 bases and J by 3 bases, with 11 bases between. Germline V lookup: CDR1 ENHRY, CDR2 SYGVKD. CDR3 sequence (DNA): TGTGCCATCAGAGGGACGGAAGAAGAGACCCAGTACTTC. It translates to CAIRGTEEETQYF.

In DNA, the CDR3 is TGTGCCAGTAGTACCAGACGGGATACGCAGTATTTT. It translates to CASSTRRDTQYF. The chain carries TRBV19 and TRBJ2-3; no definite D call. The germline CDR1 and CDR2 sequences are LNHDA and SQIVND (reference sequence). This CDR3 has 12 amino acids. V was pared by 4 bases and J by 6 bases, with 8 bases between.

The chain is built from TRBV11-1 and TRBJ2-1; perhaps TRBD2 as D (6 bases). Germline V gene sequence: CDR1 SGHAT, CDR2 FQDESV (reference sequence). This CDR3 region has 14 residues. The V end lost 0 bases, the J end lost 9 bases, and 12 bases lay between the germline ends. CDR3 region: CASSLAGGAGEQFF. The CDR3 coding sequence is TGTGCCAGCAGCTTAGCGGGGGGAGCGGGTGAGCAGTTCTTC.

The chain employs TRBV4-1 and TRBJ1-4; D uncertain. The CDR3 totals 12 residues. The V end was cut by 2 bases, the J end by 10 bases, with 8 bases between. Germline CDR1 is MGHRA and CDR2 is YSYEKL. The CDR3 is CASSQPLGKLFF. CDR3 in DNA: TGCGCCAGCAGCCAACCTCTAGGAAAACTGTTTTTT.

The chain links TRBV4-1 to TRBJ2-3, with D possibly called TRBD1 or TRBD2 (5 bases each). This CDR3 has 16 residues. In germline, CDR1 is MGHRA, CDR2 YSYEKL. Trimming took off 0 bases at V and 9 bases at J, with 19 bases between the two ends. The CDR3 loop reads CASSQEALERGETQYF. The CDR3, as DNA: TGCGCCAGCAGCCAAGAGGCTCTAGAGAGGGGCGAGACGCAGTATTTT.

The V call is TRBV7-9, the J call TRBJ1-6; D unresolved. The CDR3 extends over 14 amino acids. Germline V lookup: CDR1 SEHNR, CDR2 FQNEAQ (reference sequence). V lost 2 bases and J lost 5, with 7 bases in between. For the CDR3, the DNA is TGTGCCAGCAGCTTACGGCAGGATAATTCACCCCTCCACTTT. Translated: CASSLRQDNSPLHF.

V and J are TRBV12-3 or TRBV12-4 and TRBJ2-7; D may be TRBD1 (5 bases). The ends were cut back, 2 bases at V and 2 bases at J, with 7 bases in the middle. The CDR3 has 13 amino acids. The CDR3 coding sequence is TGTGCCAGCAGTTTACCAGGGCCCTACGAGCAGTACTTC. It encodes CASSLPGPYEQYF.

V usage is TRBV19 and J usage is TRBJ1-4, with D unresolved. Germline CDR1 is LNHDA and CDR2 is SQIVND (reference sequence). V dropped 6 bases and J dropped 5 bases, with 10 bases sitting between them. The CDR3 spans 13 residues. The CDR3 nucleotides read TGTGCCAGTAGAGGGCCAGAAAATGAAAAACTGTTTTTT. This codes for CASRGPENEKLFF.

This clone was counted once. The rearrangement uses TRBV2 and TRBJ2-1; 9 bases align to TRBD1. V trimming: 3 bases; J trimming: 14 bases; junction bases outside the gene matches: 5. Germline V gene sequence: CDR1 SNHLY, CDR2 FYNNEI. This CDR3 is 12 amino acids long. CDR3 DNA sequence: TGTGCCAGCAGTGACCCCGGGACAGGGAAGTTCTTC. It encodes CASSDPGTGKFF. Variable domain in full (rest from reference TRBV2 and TRBJ2-1): EPEVTQTPSHQVTQMGQEVILRCVPISNHLYFYWYRQILGQKVEFLVSFYNNEISEKSEIFDDQFSVERPDGSNFTLKIRSTKLEDSAMYFCASSDPGTGKFFGPGTRLTVL.

The V call is TRBV7-2, the J call TRBJ2-7; D assignment may be TRBD1 or TRBD2 (5 bases each). CDR1 is SGHTA and CDR2 is FQGNSA in the germline V gene. V gave up 1 base and J gave up 2 bases, with 12 bases separating them. The CDR3 extends over 15 amino acids. The CDR3 DNA reads as TGTGCCAGCAGCTTAGTGGCAGGGACCCCCTACGAGCAGTACTTC. Translated: CASSLVAGTPYEQYF.

For the CDR3, the DNA is TGTGCCAGCAGTTTATTTATTTGGAGGAGGGTCGGGAACACTGAAGCTTTCTTT. It specifies CASSLFIWRRVGNTEAFF. This sequence joins TRBV28 and TRBJ1-1; D is unclear. V lost 1 base, J lost 1 base, and 19 bases lay in between. The CDR3 has 18 residues. Germline CDR1 and CDR2: MDHEN and SYDVKM.

Here the CDR3 reads CASSLNGLASTLQETQYF. The CDR3 DNA reads TGTGCCAGCAGCTTAAACGGACTAGCAAGTACCCTCCAAGAGACCCAGTACTTC. The rearrangement uses TRBV7-2 and TRBJ2-5; 8 nucleotides agree with TRBD2. The CDR3 is 18 residues long. The J segment lost 1 base and the V segment lost 2 bases, leaving 12 bases of the junction unmatched. Germline V gives CDR1 SGHTA, CDR2 FQGNSA.

The V and J genes are TRBV28 and TRBJ2-7, with 7 bases aligning to TRBD1. Germline CDR1 MDHEN, CDR2 SYDVKM. The CDR3 has 16 residues. Germline trimming cut 4 bases from V and 1 base from J; bases unmatched to any gene: 10. The CDR3 nucleotides read TGTGCCAGCAGTTCCGGGACAGCCAAAAGGTCCTACGAGCAGTACTTC. Translated, it gives CASSSGTAKRSYEQYF.

The chain recombines TRBV5-8 with TRBJ1-5, with TRBD1 matching 8 bases. From germline, CDR1 is SGHTS and CDR2 YDEGEE. This CDR3 spans 15 amino acids. The J segment lost 5 bases and the V segment lost 0 bases, leaving 4 bases of the junction unmatched. The CDR3 spells CASSLAGQGYQPQHF. In nucleotides, the CDR3 is TGTGCCAGCAGCTTGGCCGGACAGGGCTATCAGCCCCAGCATTTT.

The chain combines TRBV19 with TRBJ2-7; maybe TRBD2 (5 bases). The CDR3 is made up of 15 amino acids. Trimming took off 2 bases at V and 0 bases at J, with 11 bases between the two ends. Per the germline V gene, CDR1 is LNHDA and CDR2 is SQIVND (reference sequence). CDR3 loop: CASSIIGESSYEQYF. The CDR3, as DNA: TGTGCCAGTAGTATAATCGGGGAAAGCTCCTACGAGCAGTACTTC.

The chain combines TRBV6-5 with TRBJ1-6; a possible D gene is TRBD1 (6 bases). The V end lost 2 bases, the J end lost 8 bases, and 16 bases lay between the germline ends. Germline V gene lookup returns CDR1 MNHEY and CDR2 SVGAGI. This CDR3 has 16 amino acids. The CDR3, as DNA: TGTGCCAGCAGTTACGGAGGGGCCTCAGGGGATTCACCCCTCCACTTT. Amino acid sequence: CASSYGGASGDSPLHF.

Notes on this clone: Mismatch with germline at one junction end may stem from a read error. The CDR3 loop reads CASSFSGSLPPRTQYF. Here the CDR3 DNA reads TGTGCTAGCAGCTTTTCAGGGTCATTACCTCCGAGAACCCAGTACTTC. The rearrangement joins TRBV7-7 to TRBJ2-5; the D gene is possibly TRBD1 (5 bases). The germline CDR1 and CDR2 sequences are SSHAT and FNYEAQ (reference sequence). This CDR3 region has 16 residues.

The chain is built from TRBV19 and TRBJ2-5; D might be TRBD2 (6 bases). This CDR3 has 15 residues. V lost 0 bases and J lost 2, with 10 bases in between. Looked up from germline, CDR1 is LNHDA and CDR2 is SQIVND (reference sequence). CDR3 sequence (DNA): TGTGCCAGTAGTATAGATGCGGGACCTCAAGAGACCCAGTACTTC. Protein: CASSIDAGPQETQYF.